The entry below describes one T cell receptor (beta chain). No antigen is known for it. This specimen comes from a study of PD-1 blockade in classical Hodgkin lymphoma. Findings and limits, study-wide: Relative to healthy donors, newly diagnosed patients reportedly had lower baseline TCR diversity, which was reported as lower still in relapsed/refractory patients. Repertoire differences lack defined causes, possibly disease activity or prior therapy.

The CDR3 runs to 14 residues. Germline V gene data show CDR1 as SGHDT and CDR2 as YYEEEE. V was clipped by 0 bases and J by 1 base, with 7 bases between them. Time point given: newly diagnosed, previously untreated cHL patient sample. Magnetic negative selection purified CD4+ T cells from thawed PBMCs. Newly diagnosed, untreated classical Hodgkin lymphoma PBMCs served as comparison. Here immunoSEQ multiplex PCR was the method, and the copy in TCRdb shows in-frame clones only, minus some. The sample carries around 20,000 clones, roughly nine tenths recorded once. The chain links TRBV5-6 to TRBJ1-1; no firm D call. The sample taken for sequencing was CD4+ T cells from blood. The TCR sequence derives from a human donor with classical Hodgkin lymphoma. The CDR3 loop is CASSLGLSNTEAFF. CDR3 nucleotide sequence: TGTGCCAGCAGCTTGGGACTGTCGAACACTGAAGCTTTCTTT.